The text below deals with one T cell receptor beta chain. The V gene's germline CDR1 is SQVTM and CDR2 ANQGSEA. The V and J ends lost 8 bases and 3 bases respectively, with 18 bases between them. This CDR3 contains 14 residues. The record originates from a study of blood T cell repertoires in COVID-19. Here immunoSEQ multiplex PCR was the method, and the copy in TCRdb shows in-frame clones only, minus some. The sample yields some 110,000 clones, 80% to 85% seen once. The V gene is TRBV29-1, the J gene TRBJ2-3; no clear D. The clonotype comes from a woman of 80 years or more with acute or convalescent COVID-19. Sequencing used peripheral blood. This CDR3 is CSSRIDSNTDTQYF. The CDR3 DNA follows: TGCAGCTCTAGGATCGACTCTAATACAGATACGCAGTATTTT.